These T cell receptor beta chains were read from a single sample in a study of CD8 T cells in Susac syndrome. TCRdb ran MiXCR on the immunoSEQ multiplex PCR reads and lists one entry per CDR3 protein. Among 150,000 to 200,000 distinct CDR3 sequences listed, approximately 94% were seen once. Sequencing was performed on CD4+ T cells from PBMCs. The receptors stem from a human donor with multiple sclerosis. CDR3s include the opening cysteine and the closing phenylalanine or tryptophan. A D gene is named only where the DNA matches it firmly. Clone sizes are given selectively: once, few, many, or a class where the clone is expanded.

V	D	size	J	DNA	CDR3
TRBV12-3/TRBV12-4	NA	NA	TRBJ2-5	TGTGCCAGCAGTTTCAGCCGGCAAGAGACCCAGTACTTC	CASSFSRQETQYF
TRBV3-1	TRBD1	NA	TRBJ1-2	TGTGCCAGCAGCCGACAGGGGGCTAACTATGGCTACACCTTC	CASSRQGANYGYTF
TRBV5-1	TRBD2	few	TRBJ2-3	TGCGCCAGCAGCTTAAGCGGGAGTATAGATACGCAGTATTTT	CASSLSGSIDTQYF
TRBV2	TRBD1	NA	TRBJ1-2	TGTGCCAGCAGTGGGACAGGACTTTCCTATGGCTACACCTTC	CASSGTGLSYGYTF
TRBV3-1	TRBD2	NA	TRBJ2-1	TGTGCCAGCAGCCACGCCGGTGCGGGGGATGAGCAGTTCTTC	CASSHAGAGDEQFF
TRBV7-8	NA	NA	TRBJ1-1	TGTGCCAGCAGCTTAGTTTTGCTGACTAAGGGCACTGAAGCTTTCTTT	CASSLVLLTKGTEAFF
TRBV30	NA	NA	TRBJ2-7	TGTGCCTGGAAGGGACTGTCCCCCTACGAGCAGTACTTC	CAWKGLSPYEQYF
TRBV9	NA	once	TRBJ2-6	TGTGCCAGCAGCGACGAGTTGACAGCCCCAGTCTCTGGGGCCAACGTCCTGACTTTC	CASSDELTAPVSGANVLTF
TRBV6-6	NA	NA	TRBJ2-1	TGTGCCAGCAGTTACTCGTACGTCTACAATGAGCAGTTCTTC	CASSYSYVYNEQFF
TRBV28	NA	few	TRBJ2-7	TGTGCCAGCTCCCCCCGCGCCTACGAGCAGTACTTC	CASSPRAYEQYF
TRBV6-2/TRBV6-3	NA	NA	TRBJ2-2	TGTGCCAGCAGTTGGGGAAGGAAGACCGGGGAGCTGTTTTTT	CASSWGRKTGELFF
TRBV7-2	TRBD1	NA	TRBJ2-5	TGTGCCAGCAGCCGAGGGGGGACAGGGCGGGAGACCCAGTACTTC	CASSRGGTGRETQYF
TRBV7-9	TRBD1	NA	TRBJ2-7	TGTGCCAGCAGCTTGACCAGGGGGCTCTACGAGCAGTACTTC	CASSLTRGLYEQYF
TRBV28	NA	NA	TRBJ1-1	TGTGCCAGCAGTTTGGGGGGAGCGGGAACTAACACTGAAGCTTTCTTT	CASSLGGAGTNTEAFF
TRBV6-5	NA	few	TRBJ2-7	TGTGCCAGCTCCTCGGGCGCCTACGAGCAGTACTTC	CASSSGAYEQYF
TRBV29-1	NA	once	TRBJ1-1	TGCAGCGTTGATATGGACCTTTACACTGAAGCTTTCTTT	CSVDMDLYTEAFF
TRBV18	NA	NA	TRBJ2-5	TGTGCCAGCACGACAGGCATTTCGGCGGAGACCCAGTACTTC	CASTTGISAETQYF
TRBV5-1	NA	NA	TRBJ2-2	TGCGCCAGCAGCTATGGGTCAGCGAACACCGGGGAGCTGTTTTTT	CASSYGSANTGELFF
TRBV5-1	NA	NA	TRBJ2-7	TGCGCCAGCAGTCGGTCCCTCCCCTGGGACGAGCAGTACTTC	CASSRSLPWDEQYF
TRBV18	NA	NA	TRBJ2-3	TGTGCCAGCTCACCAAGGGGGGAGAGCACAGATACGCAGTATTTT	CASSPRGESTDTQYF
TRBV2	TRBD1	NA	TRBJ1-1	TGTGCCGTCAACAAGGCCCCCCGGACAGGGCCCGCTGAAGCTTTCTTT	CAVNKAPRTGPAEAFF
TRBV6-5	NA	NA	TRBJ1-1	TGTGCCAGCAATAAGGGCCTCAACACTGAAGCTTTCTTT	CASNKGLNTEAFF
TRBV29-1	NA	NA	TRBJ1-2	TGCAGCGTTGAAGTGGGGGCAGTCAACTATGGCTACACCTTC	CSVEVGAVNYGYTF
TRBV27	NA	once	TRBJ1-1	TGTGCCAGCAGTTTAGTGCCCCCCTCTTCAGGGAGAGCTTTCTTT	CASSLVPPSSGRAFF